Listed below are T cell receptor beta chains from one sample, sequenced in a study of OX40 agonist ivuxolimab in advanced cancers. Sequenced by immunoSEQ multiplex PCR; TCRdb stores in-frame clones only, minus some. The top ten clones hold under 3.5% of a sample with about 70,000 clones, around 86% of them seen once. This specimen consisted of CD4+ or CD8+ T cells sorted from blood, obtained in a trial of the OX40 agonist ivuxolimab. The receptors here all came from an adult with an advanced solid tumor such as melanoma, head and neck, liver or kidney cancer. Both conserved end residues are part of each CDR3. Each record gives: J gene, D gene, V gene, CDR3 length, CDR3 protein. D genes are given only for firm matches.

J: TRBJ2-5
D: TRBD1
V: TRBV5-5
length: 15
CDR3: CASSSGQGYQETQYF

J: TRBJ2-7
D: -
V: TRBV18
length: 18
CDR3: CASSLYQGTSLKVYEQYF

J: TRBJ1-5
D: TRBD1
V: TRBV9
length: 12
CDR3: CATGTANQPQHF

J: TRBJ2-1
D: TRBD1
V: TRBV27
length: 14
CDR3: CASSPRQGASEQFF

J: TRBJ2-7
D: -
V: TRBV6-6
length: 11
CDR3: CASTSGYEQYF

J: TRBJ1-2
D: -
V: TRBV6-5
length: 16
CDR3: CASSYLLSLFNYGYTF

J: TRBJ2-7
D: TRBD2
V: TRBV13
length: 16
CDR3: CASSLVAGTRRYEQYF

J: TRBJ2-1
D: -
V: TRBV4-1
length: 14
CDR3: CASSQRQANNEQFF

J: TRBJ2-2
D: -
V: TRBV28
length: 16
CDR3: CASRDNGIQGSGELFF

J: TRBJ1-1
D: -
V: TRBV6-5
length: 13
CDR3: CASSFAEYTEAFF

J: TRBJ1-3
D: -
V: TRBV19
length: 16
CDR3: CASSIIRTSSGNTIYF

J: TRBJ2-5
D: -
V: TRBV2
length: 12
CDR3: CASSEEGETQYF

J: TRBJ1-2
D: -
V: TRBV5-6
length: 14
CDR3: CASSSVGSLPGYTF

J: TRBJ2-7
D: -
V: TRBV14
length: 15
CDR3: CASSQDGQLVREQYF

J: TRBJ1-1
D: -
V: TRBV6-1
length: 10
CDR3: CASSQEEAFF

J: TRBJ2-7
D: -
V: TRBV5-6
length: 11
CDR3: CASSFTYEQYF